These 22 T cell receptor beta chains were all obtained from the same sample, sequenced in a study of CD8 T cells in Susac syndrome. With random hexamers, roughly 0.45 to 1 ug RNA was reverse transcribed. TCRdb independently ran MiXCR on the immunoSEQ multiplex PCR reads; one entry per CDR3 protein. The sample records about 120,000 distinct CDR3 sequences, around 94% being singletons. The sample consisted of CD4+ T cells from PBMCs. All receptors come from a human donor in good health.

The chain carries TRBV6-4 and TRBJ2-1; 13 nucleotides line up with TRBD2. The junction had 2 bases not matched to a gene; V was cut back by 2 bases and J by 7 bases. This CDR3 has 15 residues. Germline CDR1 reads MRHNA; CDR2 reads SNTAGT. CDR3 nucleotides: TGTGCCAGCAGTGACAGGACTAGCGGGAGTAATGAGCAGTTCTTC. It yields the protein CASSDRTSGSNEQFF.

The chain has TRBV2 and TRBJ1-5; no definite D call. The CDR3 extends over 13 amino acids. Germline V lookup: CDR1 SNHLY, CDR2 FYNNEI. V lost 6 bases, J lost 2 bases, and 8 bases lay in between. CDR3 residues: CASSPKGNQPQHF. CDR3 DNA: TGTGCCAGCAGCCCCAAGGGCAATCAGCCCCAGCATTTT.

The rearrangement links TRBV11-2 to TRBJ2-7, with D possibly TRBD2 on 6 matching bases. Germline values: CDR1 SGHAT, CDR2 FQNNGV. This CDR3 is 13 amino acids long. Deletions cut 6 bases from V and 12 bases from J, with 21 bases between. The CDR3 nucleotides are TGTGCCAGCAGAACAACCGCCCCGGGGGTAAGGTACTTC. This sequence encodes CASRTTAPGVRYF.

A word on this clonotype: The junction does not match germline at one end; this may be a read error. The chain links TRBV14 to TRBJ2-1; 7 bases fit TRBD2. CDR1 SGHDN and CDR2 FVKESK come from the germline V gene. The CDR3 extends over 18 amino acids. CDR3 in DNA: TGTGCCAGCAGCAAAGAAGGCTGGAGGGAGGGCCCCTACAATGAGCAGTTCTTC. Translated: CASSKEGWREGPYNEQFF.

CDR3 coding DNA: TGTGCCAGCAGCCATGGTGGGGCGGGAGGCTCCTACGAGCAGTACTTC. Its protein is CASSHGGAGGSYEQYF. The V call is TRBV7-9, the J call TRBJ2-7; 8 positions agree with TRBD2. V was pared by 5 bases and J by 0 bases, with 9 bases of the junction left unmatched. Germline CDR1 and CDR2: SEHNR and FQNEAQ (reference sequence). This CDR3 is built from 16 residues.

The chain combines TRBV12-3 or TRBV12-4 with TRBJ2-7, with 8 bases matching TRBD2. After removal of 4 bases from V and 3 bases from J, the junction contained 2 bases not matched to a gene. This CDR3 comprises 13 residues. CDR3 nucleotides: TGTGCCAGCAGTTCGGGACTAGACTACGAGCAGTACTTC. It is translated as CASSSGLDYEQYF.

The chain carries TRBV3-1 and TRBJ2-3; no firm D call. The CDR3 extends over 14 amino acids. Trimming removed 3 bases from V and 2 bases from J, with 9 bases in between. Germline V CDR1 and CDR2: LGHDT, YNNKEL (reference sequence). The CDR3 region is CASSQASTTDTQYF. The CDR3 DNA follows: TGTGCCAGCAGCCAGGCCTCGACCACAGATACGCAGTATTTT.

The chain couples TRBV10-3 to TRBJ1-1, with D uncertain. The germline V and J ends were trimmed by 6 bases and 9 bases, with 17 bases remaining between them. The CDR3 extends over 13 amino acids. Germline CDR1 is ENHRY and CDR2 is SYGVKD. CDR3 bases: TGTGCCATCAGCCAGGAGGTTCGGATGCAAGCTTTCTTT. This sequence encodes CAISQEVRMQAFF.

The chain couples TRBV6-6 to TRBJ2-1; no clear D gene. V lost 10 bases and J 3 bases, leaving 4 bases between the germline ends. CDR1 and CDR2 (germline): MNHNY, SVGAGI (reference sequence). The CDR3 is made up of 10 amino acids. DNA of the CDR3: TGTGCCACCTTCTACAATGAGCAGTTCTTC. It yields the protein CATFYNEQFF.

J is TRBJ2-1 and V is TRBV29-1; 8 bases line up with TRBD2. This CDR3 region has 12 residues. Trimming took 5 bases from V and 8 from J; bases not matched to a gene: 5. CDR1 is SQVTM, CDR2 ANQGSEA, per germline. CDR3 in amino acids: CSVSGGEHEQFF. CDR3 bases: TGCAGCGTTAGCGGGGGAGAGCATGAGCAGTTCTTC.

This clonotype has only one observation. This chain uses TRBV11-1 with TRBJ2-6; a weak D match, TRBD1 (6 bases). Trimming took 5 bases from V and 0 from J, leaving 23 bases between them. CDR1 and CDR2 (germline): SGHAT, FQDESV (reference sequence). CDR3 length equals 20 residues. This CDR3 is CASSRDKSDLPLSGANVLTF. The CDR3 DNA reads TGTGCCAGCAGCAGGGACAAGTCCGACCTTCCACTCTCTGGGGCCAACGTCCTGACTTTC.

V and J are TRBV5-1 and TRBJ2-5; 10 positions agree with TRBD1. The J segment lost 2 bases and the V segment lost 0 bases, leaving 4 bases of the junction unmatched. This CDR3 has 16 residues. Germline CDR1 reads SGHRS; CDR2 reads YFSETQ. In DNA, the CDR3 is TGCGCCAGCAGCTTGGAAGGGGGACAGGGGCAAGAGACCCAGTACTTC. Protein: CASSLEGGQGQETQYF.

DNA for the CDR3: TGCAGCGTTGAAAGCGGATTCACAGATACGCAGTATTTT. Its translation: CSVESGFTDTQYF. The chain links TRBV29-1 to TRBJ2-3; TRBD2 might be the D (5 bases). CDR1 and CDR2 from the germline V gene are SQVTM and ANQGSEA. The CDR3 is 13 residues long. Trimming cost V 2 bases and J 2 bases, with 8 bases left between them.

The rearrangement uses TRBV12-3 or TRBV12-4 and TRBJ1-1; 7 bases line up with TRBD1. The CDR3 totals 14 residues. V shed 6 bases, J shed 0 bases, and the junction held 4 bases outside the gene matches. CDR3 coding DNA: TGTGCCAGCAGCCAGGGGGTTGTGAACACTGAAGCTTTCTTT. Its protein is CASSQGVVNTEAFF.

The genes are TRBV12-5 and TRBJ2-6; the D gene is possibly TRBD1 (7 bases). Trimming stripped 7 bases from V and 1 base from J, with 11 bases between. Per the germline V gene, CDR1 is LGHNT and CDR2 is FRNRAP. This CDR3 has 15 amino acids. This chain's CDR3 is CASAPGGSGANVLTF. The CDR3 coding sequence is TGTGCTAGTGCCCCAGGGGGGTCTGGGGCCAACGTCCTGACTTTC.

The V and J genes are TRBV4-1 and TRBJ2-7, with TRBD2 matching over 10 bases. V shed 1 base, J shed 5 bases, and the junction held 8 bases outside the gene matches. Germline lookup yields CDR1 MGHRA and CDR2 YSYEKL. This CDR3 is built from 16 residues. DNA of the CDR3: TGCGCCAGCAGCCAAGGCCTCCTAGCGGGAGTGAACGAGCAGTACTTC. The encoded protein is CASSQGLLAGVNEQYF.

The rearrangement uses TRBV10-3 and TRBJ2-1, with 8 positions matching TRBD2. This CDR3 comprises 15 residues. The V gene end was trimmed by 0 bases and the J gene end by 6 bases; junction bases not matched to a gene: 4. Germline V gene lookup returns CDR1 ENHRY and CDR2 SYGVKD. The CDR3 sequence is CAISESREGRNEQFF. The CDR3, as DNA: TGTGCCATCAGTGAGTCCCGGGAGGGCCGCAATGAGCAGTTCTTC.

In nucleotides, the CDR3 is TGTGCCAGCAGTTATCGCCGGGACAGTAAGGAGACCCAGTACTTC. Protein: CASSYRRDSKETQYF. The J gene is TRBJ2-5, the V gene TRBV5-6, with 7 bases identical to TRBD1. The CDR3 has 15 residues. Germline V CDR1 and CDR2: SGHDT, YYEEEE. V shed 5 bases, J shed 5 bases, and the junction held 12 bases outside the gene matches.

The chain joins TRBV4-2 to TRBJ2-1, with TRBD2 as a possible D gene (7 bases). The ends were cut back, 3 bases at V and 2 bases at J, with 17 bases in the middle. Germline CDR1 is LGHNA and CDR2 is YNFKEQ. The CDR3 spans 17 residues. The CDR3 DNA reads TGTGCCAGCAGCCAGGGGGACGGGAGGACAGCCTACAATGAGCAGTTCTTC. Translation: CASSQGDGRTAYNEQFF.

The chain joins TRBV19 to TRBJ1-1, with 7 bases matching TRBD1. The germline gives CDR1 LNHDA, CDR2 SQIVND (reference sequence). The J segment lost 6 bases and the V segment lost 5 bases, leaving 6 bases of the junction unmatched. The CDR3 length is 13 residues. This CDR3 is CASSPDRVSEAFF. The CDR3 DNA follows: TGTGCCAGTAGTCCAGACAGGGTTTCTGAAGCTTTCTTT. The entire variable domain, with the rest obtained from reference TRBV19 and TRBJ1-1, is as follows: DGGITQSPKYLFRKEGQNVTLSCEQNLNHDAMYWYRQDPGQGLRLIYYSQIVNDFQKGDIAEGYSVSREKKESFPLTVTSAQKNPTAFYLCASSPDRVSEAFFGQGTRLTVV.

CDR3 residues: CATKPGQGDFSPLHF. The CDR3 DNA follows: TGTGCCACCAAACCGGGACAGGGAGATTTTTCACCCCTCCACTTT. The chain uses TRBV10-3 and TRBJ1-6; 9 nucleotides match TRBD1. The junction had 13 bases not matched to a gene; V was cut back by 10 bases and J by 9 bases. The CDR3 extends over 15 amino acids. Germline V gene data show CDR1 as ENHRY and CDR2 as SYGVKD.

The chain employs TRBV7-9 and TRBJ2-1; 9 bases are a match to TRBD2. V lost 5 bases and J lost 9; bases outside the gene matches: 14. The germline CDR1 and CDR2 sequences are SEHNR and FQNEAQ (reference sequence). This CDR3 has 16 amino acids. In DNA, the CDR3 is TGTGCCAGCAGCCGGAGTCGGACTAGCGAGCGGGGTGAGCAGTTCTTC. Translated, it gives CASSRSRTSERGEQFF.